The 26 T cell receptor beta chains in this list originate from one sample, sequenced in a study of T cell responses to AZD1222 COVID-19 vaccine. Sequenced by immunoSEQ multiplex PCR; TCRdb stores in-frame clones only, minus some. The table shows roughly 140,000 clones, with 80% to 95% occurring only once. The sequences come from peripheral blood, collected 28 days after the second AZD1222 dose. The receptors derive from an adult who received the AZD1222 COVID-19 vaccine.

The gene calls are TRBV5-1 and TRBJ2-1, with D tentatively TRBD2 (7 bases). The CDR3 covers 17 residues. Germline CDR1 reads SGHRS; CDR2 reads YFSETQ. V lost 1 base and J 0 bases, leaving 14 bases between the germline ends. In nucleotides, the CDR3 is TGCGCCAGCAGCTTGTTCGGGGGGCTTAGCTCCTACAATGAGCAGTTCTTC. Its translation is CASSLFGGLSSYNEQFF.

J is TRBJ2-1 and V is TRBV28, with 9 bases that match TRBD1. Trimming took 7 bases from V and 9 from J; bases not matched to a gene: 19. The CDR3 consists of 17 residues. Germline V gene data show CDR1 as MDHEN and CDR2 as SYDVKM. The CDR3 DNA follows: TGTGCCAGCATTAGACCGGGCGGACAGGGGTCCCGGGGTGAGCAGTTCTTC. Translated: CASIRPGGQGSRGEQFF.

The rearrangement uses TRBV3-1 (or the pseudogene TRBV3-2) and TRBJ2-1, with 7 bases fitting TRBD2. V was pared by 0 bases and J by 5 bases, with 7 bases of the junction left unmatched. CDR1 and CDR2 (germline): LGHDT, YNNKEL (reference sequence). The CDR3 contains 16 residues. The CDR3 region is CASSQDSALANNEQFF. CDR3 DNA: TGTGCCAGCAGCCAAGATTCTGCACTAGCGAACAATGAGCAGTTCTTC.

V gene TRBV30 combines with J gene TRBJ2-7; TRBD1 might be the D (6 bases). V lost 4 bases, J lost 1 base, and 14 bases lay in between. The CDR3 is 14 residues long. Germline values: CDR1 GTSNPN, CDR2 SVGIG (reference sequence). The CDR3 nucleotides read TGTGCCTGGACCCCGGGACACCTTTCCTACGAGCAGTACTTC. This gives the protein CAWTPGHLSYEQYF.

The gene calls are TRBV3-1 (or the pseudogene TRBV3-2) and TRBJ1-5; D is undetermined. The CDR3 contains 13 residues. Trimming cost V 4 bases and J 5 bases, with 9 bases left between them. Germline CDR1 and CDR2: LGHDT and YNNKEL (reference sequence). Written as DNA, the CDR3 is TGTGCCAGCAGCCCGTCCGGGGATCAGCCCCAGCATTTT. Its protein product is CASSPSGDQPQHF.

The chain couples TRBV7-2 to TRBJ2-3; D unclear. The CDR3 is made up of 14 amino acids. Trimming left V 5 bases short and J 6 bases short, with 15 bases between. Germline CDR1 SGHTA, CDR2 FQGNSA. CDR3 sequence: CASSLFLGPDTQYF. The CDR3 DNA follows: TGTGCCAGCAGCCTATTCCTCGGACCCGATACGCAGTATTTT.

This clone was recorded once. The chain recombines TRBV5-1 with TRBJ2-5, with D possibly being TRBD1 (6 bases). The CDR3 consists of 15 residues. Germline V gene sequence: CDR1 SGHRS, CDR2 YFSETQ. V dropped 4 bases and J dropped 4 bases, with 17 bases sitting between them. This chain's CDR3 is CASSPPQGTGETQYF. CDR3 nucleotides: TGCGCCAGCAGCCCCCCCCAGGGGACGGGAGAGACCCAGTACTTC. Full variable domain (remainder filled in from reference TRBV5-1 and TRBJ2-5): KAGVTQTPRYLIKTRGQQVTLSCSPISGHRSVSWYQQTPGQGLQFLFEYFSETQRNKGNFPGRFSGRQFSNSRSEMNVSTLELGDSALYLCASSPPQGTGETQYFGPGTRLLVL.

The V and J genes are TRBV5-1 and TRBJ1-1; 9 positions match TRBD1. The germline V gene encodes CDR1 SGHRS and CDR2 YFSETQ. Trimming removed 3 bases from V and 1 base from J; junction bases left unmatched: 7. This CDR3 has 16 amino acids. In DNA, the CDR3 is TGCGCCAGCAGCTGGAAAACAGGGGGCTGGAACACTGAAGCTTTCTTT. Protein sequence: CASSWKTGGWNTEAFF.

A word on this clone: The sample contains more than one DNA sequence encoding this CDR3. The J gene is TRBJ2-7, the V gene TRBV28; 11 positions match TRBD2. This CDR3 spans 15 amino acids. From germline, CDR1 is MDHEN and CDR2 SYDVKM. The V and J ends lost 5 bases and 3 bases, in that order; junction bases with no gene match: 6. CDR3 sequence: CASSSPGTSGYEQYF. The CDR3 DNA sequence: TGTGCCAGCAGTAGTCCCGGGACTAGCGGCTACGAGCAGTACTTC.

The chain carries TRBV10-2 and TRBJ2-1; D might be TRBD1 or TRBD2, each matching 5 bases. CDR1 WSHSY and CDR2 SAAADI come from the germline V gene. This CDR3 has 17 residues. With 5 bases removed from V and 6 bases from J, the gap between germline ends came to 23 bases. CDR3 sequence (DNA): TGCGCCAGCAGTTCCGCCGGTGGGGGATCCCCTTTCAATGAGCAGTTCTTC. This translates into CASSSAGGGSPFNEQFF.

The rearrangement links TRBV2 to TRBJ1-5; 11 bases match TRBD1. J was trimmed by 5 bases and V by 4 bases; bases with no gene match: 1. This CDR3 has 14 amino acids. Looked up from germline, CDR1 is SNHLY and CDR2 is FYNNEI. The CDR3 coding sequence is TGTGCCAGCAGTGGGACAGGGGGCGATCAGCCCCAGCATTTT. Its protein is CASSGTGGDQPQHF. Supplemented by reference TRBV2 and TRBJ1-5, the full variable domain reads EPEVTQTPSHQVTQMGQEVILRCVPISNHLYFYWYRQILGQKVEFLVSFYNNEISEKSEIFDDQFSVERPDGSNFTLKIRSTKLEDSAMYFCASSGTGGDQPQHFGDGTRLSIL.

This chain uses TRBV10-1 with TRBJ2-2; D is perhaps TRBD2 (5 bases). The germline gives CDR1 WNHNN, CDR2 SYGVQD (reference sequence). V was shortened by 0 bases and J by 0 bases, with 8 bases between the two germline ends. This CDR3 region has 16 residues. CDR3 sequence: CASSESGSTNTGELFF. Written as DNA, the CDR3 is TGCGCCAGCAGTGAGTCGGGGAGCACGAACACCGGGGAGCTGTTTTTT.

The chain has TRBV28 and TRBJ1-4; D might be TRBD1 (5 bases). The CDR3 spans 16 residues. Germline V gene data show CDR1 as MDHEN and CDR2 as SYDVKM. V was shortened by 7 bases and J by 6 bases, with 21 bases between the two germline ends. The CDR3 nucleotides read TGTGCCAGCACCTCGTCGGGAGGGGACGATCATGAAAAACTGTTTTTT. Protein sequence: CASTSSGGDDHEKLFF. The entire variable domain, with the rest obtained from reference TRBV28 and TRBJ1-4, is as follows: DVKVTQSSRYLVKRTGEKVFLECVQDMDHENMFWYRQDPGLGLRLIYFSYDVKMKEKGDIPEGYSVSREKKERFSLILESASTNQTSMYLCASTSSGGDDHEKLFFGSGTQLSVL.

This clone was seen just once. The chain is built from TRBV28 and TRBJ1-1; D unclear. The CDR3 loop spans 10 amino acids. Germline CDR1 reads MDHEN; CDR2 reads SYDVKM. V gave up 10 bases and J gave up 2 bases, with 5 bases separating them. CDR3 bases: TGTGCCACCAAAAACACTGAAGCTTTCTTT. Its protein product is CATKNTEAFF.

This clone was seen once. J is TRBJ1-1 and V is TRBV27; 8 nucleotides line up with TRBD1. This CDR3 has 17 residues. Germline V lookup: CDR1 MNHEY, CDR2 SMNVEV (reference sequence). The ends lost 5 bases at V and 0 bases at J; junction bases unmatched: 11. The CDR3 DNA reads TGTGCCAGCAGTCCTTGGACAGGGCCCCTTGTGAACACTGAAGCTTTCTTT. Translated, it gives CASSPWTGPLVNTEAFF.

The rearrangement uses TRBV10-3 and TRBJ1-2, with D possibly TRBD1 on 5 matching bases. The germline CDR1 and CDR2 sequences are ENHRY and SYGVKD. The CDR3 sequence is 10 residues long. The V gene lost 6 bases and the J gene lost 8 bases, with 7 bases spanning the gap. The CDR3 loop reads CAIRGEGYTF. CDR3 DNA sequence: TGTGCCATCAGGGGGGAAGGCTACACCTTC.

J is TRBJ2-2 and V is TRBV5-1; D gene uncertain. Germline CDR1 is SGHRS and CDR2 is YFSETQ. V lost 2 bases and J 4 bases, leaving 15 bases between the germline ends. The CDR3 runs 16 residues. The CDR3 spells CASSFGPAGVTGELFF. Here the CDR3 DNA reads TGCGCCAGCAGCTTTGGGCCCGCCGGCGTCACCGGGGAGCTGTTTTTT.

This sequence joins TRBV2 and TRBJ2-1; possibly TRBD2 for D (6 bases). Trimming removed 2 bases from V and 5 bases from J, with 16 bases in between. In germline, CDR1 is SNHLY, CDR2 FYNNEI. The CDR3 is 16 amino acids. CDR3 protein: CASSESGDSRDNEQFF. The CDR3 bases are TGTGCCAGCAGTGAATCGGGGGACTCCCGAGACAATGAGCAGTTCTTC.

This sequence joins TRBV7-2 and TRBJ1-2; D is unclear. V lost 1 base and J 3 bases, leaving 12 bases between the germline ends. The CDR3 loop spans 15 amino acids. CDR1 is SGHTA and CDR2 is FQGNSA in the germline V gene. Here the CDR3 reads CASSLVAQADYGYTF. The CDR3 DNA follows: TGTGCCAGCAGCTTAGTTGCCCAAGCGGACTATGGCTACACCTTC.

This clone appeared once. The DNA for the CDR3 is TGTGCCAGCAGCTCGGGGACTAGCGGGAGGGCTTTAGAGCAGTTCTTC. This codes for CASSSGTSGRALEQFF. The rearrangement joins TRBV5-4 to TRBJ2-1; 16 nucleotides match TRBD2. The J segment lost 10 bases and the V segment lost 3 bases, leaving 7 bases of the junction unmatched. The length of the CDR3 is 16 residues. Germline V CDR1 and CDR2: SGHNT, YYREEE (reference sequence). The whole variable domain, filled in from reference TRBV5-4 and TRBJ2-1, reads ETGVTQSPTHLIKTRGQQVTLRCSSQSGHNTVSWYQQALGQGPQFIFQYYREEENGRGNFPPRFSGLQFPNYSSELNVNALELDDSALYLCASSSGTSGRALEQFFGPGTRLTVL.

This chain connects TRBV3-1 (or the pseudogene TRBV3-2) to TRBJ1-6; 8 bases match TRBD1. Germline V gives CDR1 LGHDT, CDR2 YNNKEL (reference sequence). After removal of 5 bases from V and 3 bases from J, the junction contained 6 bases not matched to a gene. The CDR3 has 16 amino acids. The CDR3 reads CASSDGTGGYNSPLHF. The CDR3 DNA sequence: TGTGCCAGCAGCGATGGGACAGGCGGCTATAATTCACCCCTCCACTTT.

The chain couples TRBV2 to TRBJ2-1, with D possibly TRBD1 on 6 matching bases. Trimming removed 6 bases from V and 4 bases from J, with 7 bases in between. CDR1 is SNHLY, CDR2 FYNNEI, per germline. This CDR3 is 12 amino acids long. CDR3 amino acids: CASRDSYNEQFF. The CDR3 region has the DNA TGTGCCAGCAGGGACAGTTACAATGAGCAGTTCTTC.

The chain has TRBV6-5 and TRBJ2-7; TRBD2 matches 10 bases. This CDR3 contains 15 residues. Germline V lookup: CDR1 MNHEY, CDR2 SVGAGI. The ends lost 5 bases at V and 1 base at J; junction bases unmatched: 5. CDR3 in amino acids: CASSPSGSTSYEQYF. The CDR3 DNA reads TGTGCCAGCAGTCCTAGCGGGAGCACTTCCTACGAGCAGTACTTC.

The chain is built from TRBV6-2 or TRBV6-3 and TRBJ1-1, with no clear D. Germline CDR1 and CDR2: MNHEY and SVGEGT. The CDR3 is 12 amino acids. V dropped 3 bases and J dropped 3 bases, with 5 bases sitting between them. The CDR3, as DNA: TGTGCCAGCAGTTATATGTACACTGAAGCTTTCTTT. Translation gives CASSYMYTEAFF.

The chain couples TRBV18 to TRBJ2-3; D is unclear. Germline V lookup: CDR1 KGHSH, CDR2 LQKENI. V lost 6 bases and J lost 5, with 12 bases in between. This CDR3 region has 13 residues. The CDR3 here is CASSRLTQDTQYF. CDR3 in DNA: TGTGCCAGCTCTCGCTTGACTCAAGATACGCAGTATTTT. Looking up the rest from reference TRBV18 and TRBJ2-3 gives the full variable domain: NAGVMQNPRHLVRRRGQEARLRCSPMKGHSHVYWYRQLPEEGLKFMVYLQKENIIDESGMPKERFSAEFPKEGPSILRIQQVVRGDSAAYFCASSRLTQDTQYFGPGTRLTVL.

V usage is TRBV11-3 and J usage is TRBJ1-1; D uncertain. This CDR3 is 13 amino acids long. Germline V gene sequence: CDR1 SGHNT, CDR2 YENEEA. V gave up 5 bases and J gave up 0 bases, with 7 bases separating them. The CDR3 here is CASSRTLNTEAFF. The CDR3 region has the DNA TGTGCCAGCAGCAGGACTCTGAACACTGAAGCTTTCTTT.